This T cell receptor (beta chain) was captured in a study of blood T cell repertoires in COVID-19. For the study at large: Some COVID-19 samples were acute and others convalescent; all came from the United States, Italy and Spain.

Original processing methods: Cell counts per sample came from amplifying reference gene primers. This table comes from immunoSEQ multiplex PCR, and its TCRdb copy is limited to in-frame clones, with some not included. V and J calls and clone size come straight from that table; D and trimming were deduced from the DNA. In the table there are 200,000 to 250,000 clones, approximately 80% of which are singletons. With V trimmed by 6 bases and J by 4 bases, 4 bases remained unmatched. The CDR3 runs to 13 residues. Germline loops: CDR1 SQVTM, CDR2 ANQGSEA. The sequencing sample was made of PBMCs or T cells enriched from blood (not recorded which). This receptor was obtained from a woman aged 60 to 75 who had recovered from COVID-19. This chain links TRBV29-1 with TRBJ2-3, with 10 bases aligning to TRBD1. The CDR3 protein is CSVPGTGADTQYF. The CDR3 DNA reads as TGCAGCGTACCCGGGACAGGGGCAGATACGCAGTATTTT.